The TCR beta chain under discussion was sequenced for a study of circulating CD8 cells and anti-PD-1 response in melanoma. Study outcomes and limitations: Most experiments lacked replicates. Clonotype sharing was highest between DPOS and TIGIT subsets.

Concerning this clonotype: The target antigen is unknown.

Trimming cost V 3 bases and J 3 bases; bases outside gene matches: 0. The CDR3 has 15 residues. Per the germline V gene, CDR1 is MDHEN and CDR2 is SYDVKM. Each library started from about 15 ng of total RNA using the QIAseq Immune Repertoire TCR panel. From the reads, TCRdb called clonotypes with MiXCR, one entry per CDR3 protein. The sample records roughly 180 distinct CDR3 sequences, around 22% being singletons. Live CD3+CD8+TCRalphabeta+ cells were sorted into four subsets by PD-1 and/or TIGIT. The origin of this receptor is a human donor with melanoma. Sample: CD8+ T cells from PBMCs, taken at baseline or after one month of anti-PD-1 therapy (not recorded which). The rearrangement links TRBV28 to TRBJ2-1; 12 bases line up with TRBD2. The CDR3 nucleotides are TGTGCCAGCAGTTTGACTAGCGGGAGCTACAATGAGCAGTTCTTC. Encoded protein: CASSLTSGSYNEQFF.